A single T cell receptor (beta chain) is shown here with its context. Using immunoSEQ multiplex PCR, the repertoire was profiled, and TCRdb retains in-frame clones only, with some absent. The profile shows 100,000 to 150,000 clones, about nine tenths of them singletons. This specimen comes from a study of control samples from healthy donors and cancer patients. This clonotype originated in a man aged 45 to 65 with head and neck cancer. Material for sequencing was PBMCs.

The CDR3 region has the DNA TGTGCCATCAGTGCTAACGACAGGGGAGGGGAGACCCAGTACTTC. It is translated as CAISANDRGGETQYF. The chain is built from TRBV10-3 and TRBJ2-5; the D gene is possibly TRBD1 (8 bases). Trimming took 4 bases from V and 5 from J, leaving 17 bases between them. CDR3 length: 15 amino acids. Germline values: CDR1 ENHRY, CDR2 SYGVKD.